This T cell receptor (beta chain) emerged from a study of breast tumors, draining lymph nodes, adjacent tissues. The V and J ends lost 5 bases and 10 bases respectively, with 21 bases between them. The length of the CDR3 is 14 residues. Germline V gene lookup returns CDR1 SQVTM and CDR2 ANQGSEA. This clonotype was seen ten or more times. TCRdb redid the calling of the multiplex PCR reads with MiXCR, one entry per CDR3 protein. The sample lists tens of thousands of distinct CDR3 sequences; approximately 19% were seen once. The lymph nodes were axillary draining lymph nodes from breast cancer patients. This clonotype was obtained from a female donor with breast cancer. Some clones in this sample may be carry-over from other donors' samples. Input material: axillary lymph node tissue. V usage is TRBV29-1 and J usage is TRBJ2-1; the D gene could be TRBD1 or TRBD2 (5 bases each). The CDR3 DNA reads as TGCAGCGTTACCTTAAGGAGGATAGGGGACGAGCAGTTCTTC. Translation: CSVTLRRIGDEQFF.